The entry below gives a single T cell receptor beta chain sequence along with its context. The antigen remains unidentified. Time point given: patch test 3, about 24 weeks after DPC sensitization. Noted treatment: therapeutic diphenylcyclopropenone sensitization with weekly scalp DPC. Whole blood that had not been fractionated was the source of extracted total RNA. Library construction involved attaching unique molecular identifiers to individual cDNA molecules, which allowed quantitative, reproducible TCR counting. Each CDR3 protein is one row after TCRdb ran MiXCR on the RACE reads. This table has about 64,000 distinct CDR3 sequences, approximately 11% appearing once. Trimming took off 5 bases at V and 8 bases at J, with 16 bases between the two ends. The CDR3 length is 15 residues. These data are taken from a study of human T cells and chemical hapten exposure. Study-level points and caveats: Donors were affected by alopecia, so their immune reaction might vary from that of healthy individuals.

The sample consisted of whole blood, taken in connection with sensitization to the hapten diphenylcyclopropenone (DPC). The chain combines TRBV12-3 or TRBV12-4 with TRBJ1-6; a weak D match, TRBD1 (5 bases). This TCR derives from a woman under 40 with alopecia areata. Some clones in this sample may be carry-over from other donors' samples. CDR3: CASSLSGDPHSPLHF. DNA for the CDR3: TGTGCCAGCAGTCTCTCGGGGGATCCTCATTCACCCCTCCACTTT.